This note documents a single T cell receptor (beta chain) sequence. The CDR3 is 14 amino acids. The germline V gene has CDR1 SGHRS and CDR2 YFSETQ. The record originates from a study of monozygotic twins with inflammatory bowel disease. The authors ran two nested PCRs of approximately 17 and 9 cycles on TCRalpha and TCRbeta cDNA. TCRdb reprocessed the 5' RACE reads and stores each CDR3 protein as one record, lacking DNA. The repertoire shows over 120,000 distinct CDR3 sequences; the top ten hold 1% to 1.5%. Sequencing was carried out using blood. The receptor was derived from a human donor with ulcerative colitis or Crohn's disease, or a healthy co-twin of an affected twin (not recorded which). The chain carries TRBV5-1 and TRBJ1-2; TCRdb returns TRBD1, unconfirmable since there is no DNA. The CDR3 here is CASSPGTVNYGYTF.